The T cell receptor beta chain described here comes from a study of blood T cell repertoires in COVID-19. As for the study in general: Samples of COVID-19 (acute and convalescent) were obtained from the United States, Italy and Spain. Sources were T cells, B-cell-depleted T cells, or PBMCs; the material itself was cDNA or gDNA.

Seattle patients were enrolled while actively infected and followed longitudinally. In the original processing: Reference gene primer amplification in the assay estimated nucleated cell counts. Clones were read by immunoSEQ multiplex PCR, and TCRdb kept only the in-frame ones, dropping some. From that table come the V and J calls and clone size; the DNA was used to work out D and trimming. Of about 31,000 clones in the sample, 70% to 90% were seen once. This CDR3 region has 16 residues. With 1 base removed from V and 0 bases from J, the gap between germline ends came to 13 bases. Germline V gene data show CDR1 as SQVTM and CDR2 as ANQGSEA.

Sample: peripheral blood. The clonotype was recovered from a man in his 60s with COVID-19, enrolled during active disease. This chain connects TRBV29-1 to TRBJ1-3; no firm D call. The CDR3 reads CSVEGGDRFSGNTIYF. DNA for the CDR3: TGCAGCGTTGAAGGCGGAGACCGTTTCTCTGGAAACACCATATATTTT.